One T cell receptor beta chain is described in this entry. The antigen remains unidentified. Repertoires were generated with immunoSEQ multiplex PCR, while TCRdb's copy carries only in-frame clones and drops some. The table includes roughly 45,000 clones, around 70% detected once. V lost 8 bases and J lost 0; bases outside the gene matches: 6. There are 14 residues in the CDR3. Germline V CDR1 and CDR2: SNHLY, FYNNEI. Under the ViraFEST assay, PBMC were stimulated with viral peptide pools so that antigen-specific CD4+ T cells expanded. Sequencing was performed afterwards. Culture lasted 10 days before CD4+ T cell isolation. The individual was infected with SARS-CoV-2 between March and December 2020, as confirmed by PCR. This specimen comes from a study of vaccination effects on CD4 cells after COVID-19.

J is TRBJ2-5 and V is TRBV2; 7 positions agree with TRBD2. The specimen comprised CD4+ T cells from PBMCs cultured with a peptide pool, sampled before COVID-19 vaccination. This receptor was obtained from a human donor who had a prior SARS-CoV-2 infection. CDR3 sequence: CASQPGGNQETQYF. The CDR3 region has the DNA TGTGCCAGCCAGCCGGGAGGAAACCAAGAGACCCAGTACTTC. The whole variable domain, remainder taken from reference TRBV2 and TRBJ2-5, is EPEVTQTPSHQVTQMGQEVILRCVPISNHLYFYWYRQILGQKVEFLVSFYNNEISEKSEIFDDQFSVERPDGSNFTLKIRSTKLEDSAMYFCASQPGGNQETQYFGPGTRLLVL.